The clone carrying this T cell receptor (beta chain) has only a few counts. CDR3 size: 14 residues. V lost 3 bases and J lost 3, with 12 bases in between. Germline CDR1 SGDLS, CDR2 YYNGEE. This record belongs to a study of early T cells in non-severe SARS-CoV-2 infection. TCRdb re-called the 5' RACE reads with MiXCR, one entry per CDR3 protein. The data show some 46,000 distinct CDR3 sequences, with 6% to 6.5% seen just once and over 10% held by the top ten. V usage is TRBV9 and J usage is TRBJ1-1; D is uncertain. The source of this sequence is an adult who was a healthcare worker with PCR-confirmed SARS-CoV-2 infection or an uninfected control (not recorded which). Sequenced sample: whole blood. DNA for the CDR3: TGTGCCAGCAGCGCCTCTTCAGGCTACACTGAAGCTTTCTTT. Amino acid sequence: CASSASSGYTEAFF.